The rows below give T cell receptor beta chains drawn from one sample of a study of T cell repertoires in cytomegalovirus infection. Each CDR3 protein gets one entry after TCRdb re-called the reads with MiXCR. The sample records 600,000 to 800,000 distinct CDR3 sequences, approximately 24% being singletons. The sequenced material came from CD8+ T cells from PBMCs. Every receptor here comes from a human donor in good health (CMV status not recorded). Some clones in this sample may be carry-over from other donors' samples. CDR3s include the opening cysteine and the closing phenylalanine or tryptophan. The order of the fields is clone size, J gene, D gene, V gene, CDR3 protein, CDR3 DNA. The D gene is left open where the match is weak. Clone size is stated in some rows and not others, as once, few, many or a class when expanded.

clone size: many
J gene: TRBJ2-3
D gene: TRBD1
V gene: TRBV7-9
CDR3 protein: CASSSPGQGAADTQYF
CDR3 DNA: TGTGCCAGCAGCTCGCCGGGACAGGGGGCAGCAGATACGCAGTATTTT

clone size: -
J gene: TRBJ2-6
D gene: TRBD1
V gene: TRBV7-9
CDR3 protein: CASTRAGGAGANVLTF
CDR3 DNA: TGTGCCAGCACCCGAGCAGGGGGCGCTGGGGCCAACGTCCTGACTTTC

clone size: -
J gene: TRBJ2-3
D gene: TRBD1
V gene: TRBV29-1
CDR3 protein: CSVEPGQGLTDTQYF
CDR3 DNA: TGCAGCGTTGAACCGGGACAGGGGCTTACAGATACGCAGTATTTT

clone size: few
J gene: TRBJ2-3
D gene: -
V gene: TRBV5-6
CDR3 protein: CASSWKASEVADTQYF
CDR3 DNA: TGTGCCAGCAGCTGGAAGGCTAGCGAAGTGGCAGATACGCAGTATTTT

clone size: -
J gene: TRBJ2-1
D gene: -
V gene: TRBV20-1
CDR3 protein: CSAPEGENEQFF
CDR3 DNA: TGCAGTGCTCCGGAGGGCGAGAATGAGCAGTTCTTC

clone size: many
J gene: TRBJ2-3
D gene: -
V gene: TRBV4-1
CDR3 protein: CASSQEGDTQYF
CDR3 DNA: TGCGCCAGCAGCCAAGAGGGAGATACGCAGTATTTT

clone size: few
J gene: TRBJ1-4
D gene: -
V gene: TRBV9
CDR3 protein: CASSVGWGDYEKLFF
CDR3 DNA: TGTGCCAGCAGCGTAGGTTGGGGAGATTATGAAAAACTGTTTTTT

clone size: many
J gene: TRBJ1-2
D gene: TRBD1
V gene: TRBV12-3/TRBV12-4
CDR3 protein: CASSLGSGGHYGYTF
CDR3 DNA: TGTGCCAGCAGTTTAGGGTCAGGGGGTCACTATGGCTACACCTTC

clone size: -
J gene: TRBJ2-1
D gene: -
V gene: TRBV20-1
CDR3 protein: CSARGATLSSYNEQFF
CDR3 DNA: TGCAGTGCTAGAGGGGCGACACTGAGCTCCTACAATGAGCAGTTCTTC

clone size: few
J gene: TRBJ1-1
D gene: TRBD1
V gene: TRBV27
CDR3 protein: CASSLVTGEDTEAFF
CDR3 DNA: TGTGCCAGCAGTTTAGTAACAGGGGAGGACACTGAAGCTTTCTTT

clone size: few
J gene: TRBJ2-4
D gene: TRBD1
V gene: TRBV25-1
CDR3 protein: CASSPPTGDIQYF
CDR3 DNA: TGTGCCAGCAGTCCACCAACAGGGGACATTCAGTACTTC

clone size: -
J gene: TRBJ2-3
D gene: TRBD2
V gene: TRBV28
CDR3 protein: CASSPSGYTDTQYF
CDR3 DNA: TGTGCCAGCAGTCCTAGCGGTTACACAGATACGCAGTATTTT

clone size: few
J gene: TRBJ2-7
D gene: -
V gene: TRBV29-1
CDR3 protein: CSALLPGYEQYF
CDR3 DNA: TGCAGCGCTCTATTGCCAGGGTACGAGCAGTACTTC

clone size: -
J gene: TRBJ2-2
D gene: -
V gene: TRBV14
CDR3 protein: CASSQKRAGELFF
CDR3 DNA: TGTGCCAGCAGCCAAAAGAGGGCCGGGGAGCTGTTTTTT

clone size: many
J gene: TRBJ2-3
D gene: -
V gene: TRBV6-5
CDR3 protein: CASSYSAAGNTQYF
CDR3 DNA: TGTGCCAGCAGTTACTCTGCGGCAGGCAATACGCAGTATTTT

clone size: few
J gene: TRBJ2-2
D gene: TRBD2
V gene: TRBV7-3
CDR3 protein: CASSPRTSGGAHTGELFF
CDR3 DNA: TGTGCCAGCAGCCCCAGGACTAGCGGGGGGGCCCACACCGGGGAGCTGTTTTTT

clone size: -
J gene: TRBJ2-1
D gene: -
V gene: TRBV14
CDR3 protein: CASSQHMGTVYNEQFF
CDR3 DNA: TGTGCCAGCAGCCAACATATGGGGACGGTCTACAATGAGCAGTTCTTC

clone size: many
J gene: TRBJ2-3
D gene: -
V gene: TRBV7-9
CDR3 protein: CASTPFLTDTQYF
CDR3 DNA: TGTGCCAGCACCCCCTTTCTGACAGATACGCAGTATTTT

clone size: -
J gene: TRBJ1-2
D gene: -
V gene: TRBV20-1
CDR3 protein: CSASVTDGYTF
CDR3 DNA: TGCAGTGCTAGTGTGACGGATGGCTACACCTTC

clone size: many
J gene: TRBJ2-7
D gene: -
V gene: TRBV7-6
CDR3 protein: CASSLAPGSSYEQYF
CDR3 DNA: TGTGCCAGCAGCTTAGCTCCAGGGAGCTCCTACGAGCAGTACTTC

clone size: -
J gene: TRBJ1-2
D gene: TRBD1
V gene: TRBV7-4
CDR3 protein: CASSLGGVFYGYTF
CDR3 DNA: TGTGCCAGCAGCCTAGGGGGCGTATTCTATGGCTACACCTTC

clone size: few
J gene: TRBJ2-2
D gene: -
V gene: TRBV6-2/TRBV6-3
CDR3 protein: CASSYRQYTGELFF
CDR3 DNA: TGTGCCAGCAGTTACAGGCAGTACACCGGGGAGCTGTTTTTT

clone size: -
J gene: TRBJ2-1
D gene: -
V gene: TRBV28
CDR3 protein: CASSQCGPNEQFF
CDR3 DNA: TGTGCCAGCAGCCAGTGTGGGCCGAATGAGCAGTTCTTC

clone size: many
J gene: TRBJ2-1
D gene: TRBD1
V gene: TRBV12-3/TRBV12-4
CDR3 protein: CASSTGGIYNEQFF
CDR3 DNA: TGTGCCAGCAGTACAGGGGGAATCTACAATGAGCAGTTCTTC

clone size: -
J gene: TRBJ2-3
D gene: TRBD2
V gene: TRBV19
CDR3 protein: CASSPSGVSTDTQYF
CDR3 DNA: TGTGCCAGTAGTCCGAGCGGGGTGAGCACAGATACGCAGTATTTT

clone size: -
J gene: TRBJ1-1
D gene: -
V gene: TRBV29-1
CDR3 protein: CSVYQVPTEAFF
CDR3 DNA: TGCAGCGTTTACCAGGTCCCCACTGAAGCTTTCTTT

clone size: few
J gene: TRBJ2-7
D gene: -
V gene: TRBV28
CDR3 protein: CASSGGTSRRDEQYF
CDR3 DNA: TGTGCCAGCAGTGGGGGGACGTCCCGGCGCGACGAGCAGTACTTC

clone size: many
J gene: TRBJ2-2
D gene: -
V gene: TRBV7-6
CDR3 protein: CASSLAYPAVTGELFF
CDR3 DNA: TGTGCCAGCAGCTTAGCATATCCGGCAGTGACCGGGGAGCTGTTTTTT

clone size: -
J gene: TRBJ1-2
D gene: -
V gene: TRBV25-1
CDR3 protein: CASSVGAGYTF
CDR3 DNA: TGTGCCAGCAGTGTAGGGGCAGGCTACACCTTC

clone size: few
J gene: TRBJ1-4
D gene: -
V gene: TRBV7-6
CDR3 protein: CASSSNRERGNEKLFF
CDR3 DNA: TGTGCCAGCAGCTCTAACAGGGAACGGGGTAATGAAAAACTGTTTTTT

clone size: many
J gene: TRBJ2-1
D gene: -
V gene: TRBV7-6
CDR3 protein: CASREGAGSPSNEQFF
CDR3 DNA: TGTGCCAGCAGAGAAGGTGCGGGGTCCCCAAGCAATGAGCAGTTCTTC

clone size: -
J gene: TRBJ1-4
D gene: -
V gene: TRBV6-6
CDR3 protein: CASSYFQDSGGPNEKLFF
CDR3 DNA: TGTGCCAGCAGTTACTTTCAGGACAGTGGAGGCCCTAATGAAAAACTGTTTTTT

clone size: many
J gene: TRBJ2-1
D gene: TRBD2
V gene: TRBV6-1
CDR3 protein: CASSLSSGGTNEQFF
CDR3 DNA: TGTGCCAGCAGTCTCTCTAGCGGGGGAACCAATGAGCAGTTCTTC

clone size: -
J gene: TRBJ2-7
D gene: -
V gene: TRBV11-2
CDR3 protein: CASSWLQGSSYEQYF
CDR3 DNA: TGTGCCAGCAGCTGGCTTCAGGGAAGCTCCTACGAGCAGTACTTC

clone size: many
J gene: TRBJ2-3
D gene: -
V gene: TRBV7-8
CDR3 protein: CASSLFDTDTQYF
CDR3 DNA: TGTGCCAGCAGCCTTTTTGACACAGATACGCAGTATTTT

clone size: few
J gene: TRBJ2-1
D gene: -
V gene: TRBV9
CDR3 protein: CASSVAGSHGNEQFF
CDR3 DNA: TGTGCCAGCAGCGTAGCGGGGTCCCATGGCAATGAGCAGTTCTTC

clone size: many
J gene: TRBJ2-7
D gene: -
V gene: TRBV7-2
CDR3 protein: CASSRGTPYEQYF
CDR3 DNA: TGTGCCAGCAGCCGCGGGACTCCCTACGAGCAGTACTTC

clone size: many
J gene: TRBJ2-1
D gene: -
V gene: TRBV7-2
CDR3 protein: CASSYAGAQYNEQFF
CDR3 DNA: TGTGCCAGCAGTTACGCGGGGGCACAATACAATGAGCAGTTCTTC

clone size: -
J gene: TRBJ2-5
D gene: -
V gene: TRBV20-1
CDR3 protein: CSARSRLGTQYF
CDR3 DNA: TGCAGTGCTAGGAGTCGGCTGGGGACCCAGTACTTC

clone size: -
J gene: TRBJ2-1
D gene: -
V gene: TRBV19
CDR3 protein: CASTYTRGNLRYEQFF
CDR3 DNA: TGTGCCAGTACCTATACGAGGGGTAATCTTCGTTATGAGCAGTTCTTC

clone size: few
J gene: TRBJ2-3
D gene: -
V gene: TRBV29-1
CDR3 protein: CSVVFFGGVDTQYF
CDR3 DNA: TGCAGCGTTGTTTTCTTTGGGGGAGTCGATACGCAGTATTTT

clone size: few
J gene: TRBJ1-2
D gene: -
V gene: TRBV7-6
CDR3 protein: CASSPGRGGPHGYTF
CDR3 DNA: TGTGCCAGCAGCCCCGGCCGGGGAGGACCCCATGGCTACACCTTC

clone size: -
J gene: TRBJ1-2
D gene: -
V gene: TRBV14
CDR3 protein: CASSQPGQPYGYTF
CDR3 DNA: TGTGCCAGCAGCCAACCTGGACAGCCGTATGGCTACACCTTC

clone size: -
J gene: TRBJ1-1
D gene: -
V gene: TRBV6-8
CDR3 protein: CASSYAIGRTKNTEAFF
CDR3 DNA: TGTGCCAGCAGTTACGCTATTGGACGGACAAAGAACACTGAAGCTTTCTTT

clone size: few
J gene: TRBJ2-7
D gene: -
V gene: TRBV6-2/TRBV6-3
CDR3 protein: CALRGRSSYEQYF
CDR3 DNA: TGTGCCCTACGAGGACGGTCTTCCTACGAGCAGTACTTC

clone size: -
J gene: TRBJ1-1
D gene: -
V gene: TRBV28
CDR3 protein: CASSLSAGKMNTEAFF
CDR3 DNA: TGTGCCAGCAGTTTATCTGCGGGAAAGATGAACACTGAAGCTTTCTTT

clone size: -
J gene: TRBJ2-3
D gene: -
V gene: TRBV29-1
CDR3 protein: CSVEDIGRSTDTQYF
CDR3 DNA: TGCAGCGTTGAAGATATTGGACGGAGCACAGATACGCAGTATTTT

clone size: few
J gene: TRBJ2-3
D gene: -
V gene: TRBV10-3
CDR3 protein: CAISESRSRADTQYF
CDR3 DNA: TGTGCCATCAGTGAGTCCCGGTCCCGGGCAGATACGCAGTATTTT

clone size: many
J gene: TRBJ1-2
D gene: TRBD1
V gene: TRBV7-2
CDR3 protein: CASSLDPRDRVYGYTF
CDR3 DNA: TGTGCCAGCAGCTTAGACCCCAGGGACAGGGTCTATGGCTACACCTTC

clone size: -
J gene: TRBJ2-5
D gene: TRBD2
V gene: TRBV27
CDR3 protein: CASSFGLAGGEKTQYF
CDR3 DNA: TGTGCCAGCAGTTTTGGACTAGCGGGGGGCGAGAAGACCCAGTACTTC